One and the same sample provided the 23 T cell receptor beta chains below, sequenced in a study of blood T cell repertoires in COVID-19. TCRdb's copy holds only in-frame clones and misses some; the assay was immunoSEQ multiplex PCR. This sample has some 62,000 clones, with 88% found just once. Sequences were obtained from peripheral blood. These receptors came from a human donor in a cohort sampled during active COVID-19.

The rearrangement joins TRBV3-1 (or the pseudogene TRBV3-2) to TRBJ1-2, with D perhaps matching TRBD1 (6 bases). Germline V gene sequence: CDR1 LGHDT, CDR2 YNNKEL (reference sequence). CDR3 length equals 16 residues. V lost 1 base to trimming and J lost 3 bases, with 15 bases between them. CDR3 sequence reads: CASSQGQGRPYYGYTF. The CDR3 bases are TGTGCCAGCAGCCAAGGGCAGGGGCGACCATACTATGGCTACACCTTC.

This CDR3 is CASSPHREKETQYF. The CDR3 nucleotides read TGTGCCAGCTCACCTCACCGGGAGAAAGAGACCCAGTACTTC. V gene TRBV18 combines with J gene TRBJ2-5; perhaps TRBD2 as D (6 bases). CDR3 length equals 14 residues. Germline V gene lookup returns CDR1 KGHSH and CDR2 LQKENI. Trimming took off 3 bases at V and 3 bases at J, with 11 bases between the two ends.

This rearrangement joins TRBV7-9 to TRBJ1-4, with a tentative D call TRBD1 (6 bases). The CDR3 is 16 residues long. Germline V gene data show CDR1 as SEHNR and CDR2 as FQNEAQ (reference sequence). The ends were cut back, 1 base at V and 8 bases at J, with 17 bases in the middle. The CDR3 DNA reads TGTGCCAGCAGCTTAGGGTCAGGGGCCCTATTGGAAAAACTGTTTTTT. Translated: CASSLGSGALLEKLFF.

The V and J genes are TRBV3-1 (or the pseudogene TRBV3-2) and TRBJ2-7, with TRBD2 identical over 7 bases. CDR1 is LGHDT and CDR2 is YNNKEL in the germline V gene (reference sequence). There are 15 residues in the CDR3. V gave up 4 bases and J gave up 3 bases; unmatched junction bases: 9. The CDR3 is CASSPGGAGSYEQYF. As DNA, the CDR3 is TGTGCCAGCAGCCCGGGAGGAGCGGGAAGCTACGAGCAGTACTTC.

This rearrangement joins TRBV6-5 to TRBJ1-1; no reliable D call. The CDR3 runs 14 residues. Germline V gives CDR1 MNHEY, CDR2 SVGAGI. Between the trimmed V and J ends, which lost 10 bases and 1 base, there was a span of 16 bases. The CDR3 spells CATRESLSNTEAFF. CDR3 coding DNA: TGTGCCACCCGGGAGTCCCTATCGAACACTGAAGCTTTCTTT.

This sequence joins TRBV19 and TRBJ2-1, with D possibly matching TRBD1 (6 bases). The CDR3 runs 15 residues. Looked up from germline, CDR1 is LNHDA and CDR2 is SQIVND (reference sequence). Trimming took 3 bases from V and 0 from J, leaving 9 bases between them. CDR3 region: CASSIGDISYNEQFF. CDR3 bases: TGTGCCAGTAGTATTGGGGACATCTCCTACAATGAGCAGTTCTTC.

The chain uses TRBV18 and TRBJ2-5; 7 bases are a match to TRBD2. V was clipped by 3 bases and J by 2 bases; unmatched bases: 0. The CDR3 runs 13 residues. Germline CDR1 and CDR2: KGHSH and LQKENI. CDR3 DNA sequence: TGTGCCAGCTCACCGGGGGGGCAAGAGACCCAGTACTTC. It is translated as CASSPGGQETQYF.

The chain joins TRBV10-2 to TRBJ1-4; D may be TRBD1 (6 bases). The germline V gene has CDR1 WSHSY and CDR2 SAAADI. Trimming stripped 5 bases from V and 1 base from J, with 11 bases between. The length of the CDR3 is 15 residues. CDR3 amino acids: CASSLGGGTNEKLFF. CDR3 coding DNA: TGCGCCAGCAGTCTAGGGGGGGGAACTAATGAAAAACTGTTTTTT.

The chain couples TRBV6-1 to TRBJ2-5, with 8 bases matching TRBD1. The J segment lost 1 base and the V segment lost 4 bases, leaving 8 bases of the junction unmatched. CDR3 size: 16 residues. The germline V gene has CDR1 MNHNS and CDR2 SASEGT. DNA of the CDR3: TGTGCCAGCAGTGGGGGGACAGGACGAGTCCAAGAGACCCAGTACTTC. Protein product: CASSGGTGRVQETQYF.

J is TRBJ2-4 and V is TRBV10-1; D is unclear. Germline lookup yields CDR1 WNHNN and CDR2 SYGVQD (reference sequence). There are 16 residues in the CDR3. V was shortened by 3 bases and J by 0 bases, with 12 bases between the two germline ends. In DNA form, the CDR3 reads TGCGCCAGCAGTGACCTTAGCAGTTTAGCCAAAAACATTCAGTACTTC. Residues: CASSDLSSLAKNIQYF.

V gene TRBV30 combines with J gene TRBJ2-7, with 7 positions matching TRBD1. The CDR3 runs to 13 residues. Trimming took 1 base from V and 2 from J; bases not matched to a gene: 2. Germline V gene data show CDR1 as GTSNPN and CDR2 as SVGIG (reference sequence). CDR3 amino acids: CAWSGTGPYEQYF. In DNA form, the CDR3 reads TGTGCCTGGAGTGGGACAGGACCCTACGAGCAGTACTTC.

In DNA, the CDR3 is TGTGCCAGCAGTTCTTGGGCGGGGGGCAAAAATGAGCAGTTCTTC. Protein sequence: CASSSWAGGKNEQFF. J is TRBJ2-1 and V is TRBV6-2 or TRBV6-3, with 8 bases lining up with TRBD2. Per germline, CDR1 MNHEY and CDR2 SVGEGT. J gave up 7 bases and V 4 bases, and 9 bases lay outside the gene matches. This CDR3 has 15 residues.

This clone was detected only once. The chain is built from TRBV4-1 and TRBJ2-2, with 7 bases that match TRBD2. Germline V lookup: CDR1 MGHRA, CDR2 YSYEKL. With 2 bases clipped from V and 0 bases from J, the junction kept 6 bases outside the gene matches. This CDR3 has 17 residues. CDR3: CASSQSGGGPNTGELFF. In DNA form, the CDR3 reads TGCGCCAGCAGCCAAAGTGGGGGAGGGCCGAACACCGGGGAGCTGTTTTTT.

The chain is built from TRBV18 and TRBJ2-1; 11 nucleotides line up with TRBD1. V shed 1 base and J 15 bases; nucleotides not matched to a gene: 11. CDR1 is KGHSH, CDR2 LQKENI, per germline. This CDR3 is 15 amino acids long. The CDR3 sequence: CASSPRGQGGALLFF. CDR3 coding DNA: TGTGCCAGCTCACCACGGGGACAGGGGGGGGCTTTGTTGTTCTTC.

The V gene is TRBV5-5, the J gene TRBJ1-6; weak D call: TRBD1 (5 bases). This CDR3 comprises 14 residues. Trimming left V 4 bases short and J 7 bases short, with 12 bases between. Germline-derived CDR1 and CDR2 are SGHKS and YYEKEE (reference sequence). The CDR3 here is CASSLTRQNSPLHF. The CDR3 bases are TGTGCCAGCAGCCTAACTCGACAGAATTCACCCCTCCACTTT.

This clone was found a few times. The chain is built from TRBV19 and TRBJ1-5, with 7 bases lining up with TRBD1. This CDR3 comprises 15 residues. The germline V gene encodes CDR1 LNHDA and CDR2 SQIVND (reference sequence). With 7 bases clipped from V and 0 bases from J, the junction kept 6 bases outside the gene matches. CDR3 DNA: TGTGCCAGTACTCTCGGGACAGATAGCAATCAGCCCCAGCATTTT. Translation: CASTLGTDSNQPQHF.

CDR3 in amino acids: CASSLATGNTGELFF. CDR3 DNA: TGTGCCAGCAGCTTAGCTACAGGGAACACCGGGGAGCTGTTTTTT. The J gene is TRBJ2-2, the V gene TRBV11-3, with D tentatively TRBD1 (5 bases). CDR3 length: 15 amino acids. Germline CDR1 and CDR2: SGHNT and YENEEA. V was clipped by 1 base and J by 1 base, with 7 bases between them.

The rearrangement links TRBV11-2 to TRBJ2-5; D is perhaps TRBD1 (5 bases). V was cut by 1 base and J by 5 bases, with 8 bases left in between. The CDR3 runs to 13 residues. Germline V CDR1 and CDR2: SGHAT, FQNNGV. The CDR3 DNA follows: TGTGCCAGCAGCTTAGGCAGGGCTGAGACCCAGTACTTC. It is translated as CASSLGRAETQYF. The whole variable domain, filled in from reference TRBV11-2 and TRBJ2-5, reads EAGVAQSPRYKIIEKRQSVAFWCNPISGHATLYWYQQILGQGPKLLIQFQNNGVVDDSQLPKDRFSAERLKGVDSTLKIQPAKLEDSAVYLCASSLGRAETQYFGPGTRLLVL.

V and J are TRBV7-2 and TRBJ1-1; a possible D gene is TRBD1 (5 bases). CDR3 size: 15 residues. Trimming removed 4 bases at V and 0 bases at J, with 12 bases between. The germline gives CDR1 SGHTA, CDR2 FQGNSA. In nucleotides, the CDR3 is TGTGCCAGCAGCTACCGCGGGGGTTTGAACACTGAAGCTTTCTTT. This encodes CASSYRGGLNTEAFF.

The chain carries TRBV19 and TRBJ2-3; D unresolved. Germline values: CDR1 LNHDA, CDR2 SQIVND (reference sequence). Trimming removed 5 bases at V and 0 bases at J, with 9 bases between. The CDR3 length is 14 residues. The CDR3 DNA follows: TGTGCCAGTAGTTACGGAGTAAGCACAGATACGCAGTATTTT. The encoded protein is CASSYGVSTDTQYF.

This clone is a singleton in its sample. The V call is TRBV11-3, the J call TRBJ1-3, with D possibly TRBD1 on 5 matching bases. Trimming removed 8 bases from V and 2 bases from J, with 7 bases in between. The CDR3 has 12 amino acids. Germline V gives CDR1 SGHNT, CDR2 YENEEA. CDR3 nucleotide sequence: TGTGCCAGCGCGGGGGCTGGAAACACCATATATTTT. This translates into CASAGAGNTIYF. Looking up the rest from reference TRBV11-3 and TRBJ1-3 gives the full variable domain: EAGVVQSPRYKIIEKKQPVAFWCNPISGHNTLYWYLQNLGQGPELLIRYENEEAVDDSQLPKDRFSAERLKGVDSTLKIQPAELGDSAVYLCASAGAGNTIYFGEGSWLTVV.

The CDR3 here is CASSSSGTSEYEQYF. In DNA, the CDR3 is TGTGCCAGCAGTTCCTCCGGGACTAGCGAATACGAGCAGTACTTC. V usage is TRBV28 and J usage is TRBJ2-7, with 10 bases that match TRBD2. CDR1 and CDR2 from the germline V gene are MDHEN and SYDVKM. The CDR3 has 15 amino acids. Germline trimming cut 4 bases from V and 4 bases from J; bases unmatched to any gene: 7.

V usage is TRBV18 and J usage is TRBJ1-4; a possible D gene is TRBD1 (6 bases). V was pared by 2 bases and J by 0 bases, with 10 bases between. The CDR3 length is 16 residues. Germline values: CDR1 KGHSH, CDR2 LQKENI. CDR3 bases: TGTGCCAGCTCACCAATGGGGGCTACAACTAATGAAAAACTGTTTTTT. It translates to CASSPMGATTNEKLFF.